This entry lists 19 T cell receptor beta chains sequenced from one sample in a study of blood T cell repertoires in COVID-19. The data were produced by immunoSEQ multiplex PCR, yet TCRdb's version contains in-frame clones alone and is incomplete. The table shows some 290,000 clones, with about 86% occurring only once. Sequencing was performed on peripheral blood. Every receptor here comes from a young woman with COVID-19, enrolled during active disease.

For the CDR3, the DNA is TGTGCCACCAGCAGCGGAAAAATGACAGGGGGCGGGTACGAGCAGTACTTC. It codes for CATSSGKMTGGGYEQYF. V usage is TRBV24-1 and J usage is TRBJ2-7; 10 bases are a match to TRBD1. Germline trimming cut 7 bases from V and 4 bases from J; bases unmatched to any gene: 15. Germline values: CDR1 KGHDR, CDR2 SFDVKD. This CDR3 comprises 17 residues.

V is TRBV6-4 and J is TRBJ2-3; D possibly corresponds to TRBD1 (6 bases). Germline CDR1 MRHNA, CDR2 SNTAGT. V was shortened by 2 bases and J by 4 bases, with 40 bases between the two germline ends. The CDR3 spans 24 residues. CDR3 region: CASSDNRWVGLRDYRERGPDTQYF. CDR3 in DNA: TGTGCCAGCAGTGACAATAGATGGGTCGGGCTGCGAGATTACAGGGAAAGGGGACCAGATACGCAGTATTTT.

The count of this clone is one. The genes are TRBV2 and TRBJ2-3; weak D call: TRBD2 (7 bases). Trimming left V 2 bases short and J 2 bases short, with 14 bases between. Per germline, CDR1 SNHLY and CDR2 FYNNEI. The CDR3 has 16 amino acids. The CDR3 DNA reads TGTGCCAGCAGTGAACATAGGCGGGGGCACACAGATACGCAGTATTTT. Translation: CASSEHRRGHTDTQYF. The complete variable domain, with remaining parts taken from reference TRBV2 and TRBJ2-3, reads EPEVTQTPSHQVTQMGQEVILRCVPISNHLYFYWYRQILGQKVEFLVSFYNNEISEKSEIFDDQFSVERPDGSNFTLKIRSTKLEDSAMYFCASSEHRRGHTDTQYFGPGTRLTVL.

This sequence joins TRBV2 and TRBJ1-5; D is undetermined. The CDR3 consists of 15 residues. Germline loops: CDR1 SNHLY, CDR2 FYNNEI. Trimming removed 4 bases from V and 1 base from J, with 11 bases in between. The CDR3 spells CASSGGRRSNQPQHF. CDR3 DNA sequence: TGTGCCAGCAGTGGCGGGCGAAGAAGCAATCAGCCCCAGCATTTT.

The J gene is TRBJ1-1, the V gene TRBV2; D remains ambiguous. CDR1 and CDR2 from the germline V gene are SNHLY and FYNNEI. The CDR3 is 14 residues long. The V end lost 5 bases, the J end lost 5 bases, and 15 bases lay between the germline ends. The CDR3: CASSRPSGGTEAFF. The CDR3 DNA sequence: TGTGCCAGCAGTAGGCCGTCGGGAGGGACTGAAGCTTTCTTT.

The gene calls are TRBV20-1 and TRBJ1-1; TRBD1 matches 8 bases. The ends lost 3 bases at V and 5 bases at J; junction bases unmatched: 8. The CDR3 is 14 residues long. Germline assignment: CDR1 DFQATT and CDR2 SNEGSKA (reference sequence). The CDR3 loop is CSASARGPGTEAFF. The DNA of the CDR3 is TGCAGTGCTAGTGCCAGGGGGCCGGGTACTGAAGCTTTCTTT.

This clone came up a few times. The CDR3 reads CASSLGTGRNTF. The CDR3 DNA reads as TGTGCCAGCAGTTTAGGGACAGGAAGAAACACCTTC. The rearrangement joins TRBV12-3 or TRBV12-4 to TRBJ1-2, with 7 nucleotides matching TRBD1. The CDR3 extends over 12 amino acids. J lost 12 bases, V lost 1 base, and 5 bases had no gene match.

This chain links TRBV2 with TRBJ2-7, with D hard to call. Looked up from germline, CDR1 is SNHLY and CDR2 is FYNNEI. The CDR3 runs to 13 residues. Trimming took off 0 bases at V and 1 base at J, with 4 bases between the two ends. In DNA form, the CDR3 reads TGTGCCAGCAGTGAAGCGGAGTCCTACGAGCAGTACTTC. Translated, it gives CASSEAESYEQYF. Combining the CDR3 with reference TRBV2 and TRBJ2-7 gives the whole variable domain EPEVTQTPSHQVTQMGQEVILRCVPISNHLYFYWYRQILGQKVEFLVSFYNNEISEKSEIFDDQFSVERPDGSNFTLKIRSTKLEDSAMYFCASSEAESYEQYFGPGTRLTVT.

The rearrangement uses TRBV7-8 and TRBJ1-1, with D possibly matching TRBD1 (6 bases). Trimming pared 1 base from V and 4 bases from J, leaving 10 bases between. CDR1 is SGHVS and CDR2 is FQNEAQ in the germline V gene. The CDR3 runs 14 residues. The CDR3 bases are TGTGCCAGCAGCTTAGGGTCAGGGGTCACTGAAGCTTTCTTT. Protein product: CASSLGSGVTEAFF.

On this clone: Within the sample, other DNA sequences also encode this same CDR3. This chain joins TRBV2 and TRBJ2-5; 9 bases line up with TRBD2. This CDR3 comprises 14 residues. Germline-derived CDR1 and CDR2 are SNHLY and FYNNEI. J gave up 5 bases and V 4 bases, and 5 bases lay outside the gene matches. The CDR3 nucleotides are TGTGCCAGCAGTGGGCTAGCGGGGAGGGAGACCCAGTACTTC. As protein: CASSGLAGRETQYF.

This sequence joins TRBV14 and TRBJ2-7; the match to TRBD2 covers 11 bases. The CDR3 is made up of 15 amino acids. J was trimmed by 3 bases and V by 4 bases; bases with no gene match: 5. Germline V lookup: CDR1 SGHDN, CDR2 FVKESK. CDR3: CASSLIAGGHYEQYF. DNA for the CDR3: TGTGCCAGCAGCCTGATAGCGGGGGGGCACTACGAGCAGTACTTC.

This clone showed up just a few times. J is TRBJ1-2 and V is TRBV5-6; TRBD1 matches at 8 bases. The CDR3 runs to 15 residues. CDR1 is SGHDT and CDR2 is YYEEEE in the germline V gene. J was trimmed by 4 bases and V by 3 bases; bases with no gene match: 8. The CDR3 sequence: CASSSGTGRAYGYTF. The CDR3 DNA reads TGTGCCAGCAGCTCCGGGACAGGACGTGCCTATGGCTACACCTTC.

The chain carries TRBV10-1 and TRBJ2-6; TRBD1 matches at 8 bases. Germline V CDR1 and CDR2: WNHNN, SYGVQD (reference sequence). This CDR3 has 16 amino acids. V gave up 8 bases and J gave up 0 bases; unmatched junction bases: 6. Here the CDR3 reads CASVTGDFSGANVLTF. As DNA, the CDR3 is TGCGCCAGCGTGACAGGGGACTTCTCTGGGGCCAACGTCCTGACTTTC.

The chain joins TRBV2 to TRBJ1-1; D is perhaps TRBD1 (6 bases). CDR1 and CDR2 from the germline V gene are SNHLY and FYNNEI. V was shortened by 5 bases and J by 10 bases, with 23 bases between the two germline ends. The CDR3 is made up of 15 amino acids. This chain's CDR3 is CASSPEGGGIARAFF. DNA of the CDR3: TGTGCCAGCAGTCCGGAAGGGGGGGGCATCGCAAGAGCTTTCTTT.

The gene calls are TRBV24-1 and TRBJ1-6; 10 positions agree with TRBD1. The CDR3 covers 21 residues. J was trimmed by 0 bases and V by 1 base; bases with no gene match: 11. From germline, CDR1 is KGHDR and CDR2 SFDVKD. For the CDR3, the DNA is TGTGCCACCAGTGATTTTGGAGCGGGACAGGGGAAGAGCTCCTATAATTCACCCCTCCACTTT. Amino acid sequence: CATSDFGAGQGKSSYNSPLHF.

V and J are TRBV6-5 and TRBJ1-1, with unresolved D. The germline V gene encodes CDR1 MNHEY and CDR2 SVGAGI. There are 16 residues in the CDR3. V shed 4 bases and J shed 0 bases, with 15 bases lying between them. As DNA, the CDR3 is TGTGCCAGCAGTTTACGAGCGATCGGAATGAACACTGAAGCTTTCTTT. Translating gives CASSLRAIGMNTEAFF.

The CDR3 DNA reads TGCGCCAGCAGCCCGTCATCCGGGACAGGGGGGGATGAGCAGTTCTTC. It is translated as CASSPSSGTGGDEQFF. The chain carries TRBV4-1 and TRBJ2-1, with TRBD1 identical over 11 bases. V was clipped by 4 bases and J by 8 bases; unmatched bases: 10. From germline, CDR1 is MGHRA and CDR2 YSYEKL. The CDR3 loop spans 16 amino acids.

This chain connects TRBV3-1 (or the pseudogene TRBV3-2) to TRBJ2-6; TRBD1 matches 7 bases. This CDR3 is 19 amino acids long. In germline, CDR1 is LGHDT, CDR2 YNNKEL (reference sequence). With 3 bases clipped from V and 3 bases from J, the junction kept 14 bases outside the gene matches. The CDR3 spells CASSQGRGDRVDGANVLTF. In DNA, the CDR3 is TGTGCCAGCAGCCAGGGAAGGGGTGACAGGGTAGATGGGGCCAACGTCCTGACTTTC.

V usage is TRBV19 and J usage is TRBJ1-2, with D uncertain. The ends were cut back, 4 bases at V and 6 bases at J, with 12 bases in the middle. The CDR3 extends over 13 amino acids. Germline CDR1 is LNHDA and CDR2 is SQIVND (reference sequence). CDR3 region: CASSTAVLDGYTF. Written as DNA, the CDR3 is TGTGCCAGTAGTACGGCGGTGCTGGATGGCTACACCTTC.